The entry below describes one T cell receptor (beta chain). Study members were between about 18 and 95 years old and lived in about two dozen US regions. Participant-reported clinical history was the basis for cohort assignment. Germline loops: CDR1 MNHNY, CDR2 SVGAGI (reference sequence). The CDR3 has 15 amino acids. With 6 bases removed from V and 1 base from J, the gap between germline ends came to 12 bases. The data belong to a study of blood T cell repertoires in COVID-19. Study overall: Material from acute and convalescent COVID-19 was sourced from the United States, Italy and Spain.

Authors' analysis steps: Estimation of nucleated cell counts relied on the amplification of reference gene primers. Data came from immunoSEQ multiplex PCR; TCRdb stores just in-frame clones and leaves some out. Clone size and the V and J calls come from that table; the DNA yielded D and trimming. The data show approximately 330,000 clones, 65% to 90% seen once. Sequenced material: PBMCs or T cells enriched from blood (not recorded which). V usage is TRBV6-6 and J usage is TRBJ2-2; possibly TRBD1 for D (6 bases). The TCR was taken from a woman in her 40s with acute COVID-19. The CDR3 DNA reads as TGTGCCAGCAGGACCGGGACATTGAACACCGGGGAGCTGTTTTTT. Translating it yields CASRTGTLNTGELFF.